The 20 T cell receptor beta chains reported below all come from one sample, sequenced in a study of CD8 T cells in Susac syndrome. About 0.5 to 1 ug RNA was reverse transcribed with random hexamers. TCRdb independently ran MiXCR on the immunoSEQ multiplex PCR reads; one entry per CDR3 protein. The repertoire includes about 210,000 distinct CDR3 sequences, roughly 92% of them detected once, and 0.1% sits in the top ten. The sequencing input was CD4+ T cells from PBMCs. These receptors all come from a human donor in good health.

V is TRBV5-1 and J is TRBJ2-6; D gene unclear. Germline CDR1 SGHRS, CDR2 YFSETQ. This CDR3 is 14 amino acids long. V shed 6 bases and J shed 0 bases, with 7 bases lying between them. The CDR3 region is CASKAASGANVLTF. CDR3 nucleotides: TGCGCCAGCAAGGCAGCCTCTGGGGCCAACGTCCTGACTTTC.

V usage is TRBV15 and J usage is TRBJ2-2; no definite D call. Trimming took 1 base from V and 3 from J, leaving 6 bases between them. The CDR3 totals 14 residues. The germline V gene has CDR1 LNHNV and CDR2 YYDKDF (reference sequence). The CDR3 sequence is CATSRAAYTGELFF. In DNA form, the CDR3 reads TGTGCCACCAGCAGAGCCGCCTACACCGGGGAGCTGTTTTTT. Complete variable domain (other parts from reference TRBV15 and TRBJ2-2): DAMVIQNPRYQVTQFGKPVTLSCSQTLNHNVMYWYQQKSSQAPKLLFHYYDKDFNNEADTPDNFQSRRPNTSFCFLDIRSPGLGDTAMYLCATSRAAYTGELFFGEGSRLTVL.

The V gene is TRBV5-1, the J gene TRBJ1-2; tentatively, D is TRBD1 (6 bases). The CDR3 totals 15 residues. With 3 bases removed from V and 3 bases from J, the gap between germline ends came to 15 bases. Germline CDR1 SGHRS, CDR2 YFSETQ. The CDR3 sequence: CASSWGAGGDYGYTF. The CDR3 DNA follows: TGCGCCAGCAGCTGGGGGGCCGGGGGCGACTATGGCTACACCTTC.

The rearrangement joins TRBV29-1 to TRBJ2-3; D call uncertain. V lost 4 bases and J lost 4, with 9 bases in between. In germline, CDR1 is SQVTM, CDR2 ANQGSEA. The CDR3 has 12 amino acids. CDR3 bases: TGCAGCGTTGGTCTCTCGGCAGATACGCAGTATTTT. This translates into CSVGLSADTQYF.

V usage is TRBV30 and J usage is TRBJ1-1; TRBD1 aligns across 9 bases. The CDR3 is 13 residues long. V lost 4 bases, J lost 8 bases, and 8 bases stayed unmatched. Germline V gives CDR1 GTSNPN, CDR2 SVGIG (reference sequence). The CDR3 is CAWNTGQGLEAFF. CDR3 nucleotide sequence: TGTGCCTGGAACACGGGACAGGGACTAGAAGCTTTCTTT.

This clonotype has only one observation. The rearrangement links TRBV10-3 to TRBJ1-1; tentatively, D is TRBD1 (6 bases). Germline loops: CDR1 ENHRY, CDR2 SYGVKD. V lost 6 bases to trimming and J lost 2 bases, with 13 bases between them. The CDR3 loop spans 14 amino acids. The CDR3 bases are TGTGCCATCAGCCGGGACATATTAAACACTGAAGCTTTCTTT. Translated, it gives CAISRDILNTEAFF.

This chain links TRBV30 with TRBJ1-5; TRBD1 is a possible D gene (5 bases). CDR3 length: 15 residues. V was cut by 5 bases and J by 3 bases, with 17 bases left in between. Germline CDR1 and CDR2: GTSNPN and SVGIG (reference sequence). DNA of the CDR3: TGTGCCTGGGATCAAGGGGACGTTAACAATCAGCCCCAGCATTTT. This encodes CAWDQGDVNNQPQHF.

The rearrangement joins TRBV4-3 to TRBJ2-2, with TRBD2 identical over 11 bases. Germline assignment: CDR1 LGHNA and CDR2 YSLEER. The CDR3 is 17 residues long. J lost 6 bases, V lost 1 base, and 7 bases had no gene match. DNA of the CDR3: TGCGCCAGCAGCCAAGGTAGCGGGGGGGCCTTCTCCGGGGAGCTGTTTTTT. Translating gives CASSQGSGGAFSGELFF.

This sequence joins TRBV7-8 and TRBJ1-5; D is unclear. Germline V gene sequence: CDR1 SGHVS, CDR2 FQNEAQ. The CDR3 consists of 16 residues. Trimming shortened V by 3 bases and J by 2 bases, and 14 bases separated the two germline ends. As DNA, the CDR3 is TGTGCCAGCAGCTTCCGACTGGGAGGTGGCAATCAGCCCCAGCATTTT. This gives the protein CASSFRLGGGNQPQHF.

The J gene is TRBJ2-3, the V gene TRBV25-1; TRBD2 agrees at 7 bases. The CDR3 spans 16 residues. Trimming at V came to 4 bases and at J to 3 bases, leaving 10 bases not matched to a gene. CDR1 MGHDK and CDR2 SYGVNS come from the germline V gene. CDR3 protein: CASSVSPRGLTDTQYF. The CDR3 nucleotides read TGTGCCAGCAGTGTCTCCCCGCGGGGACTAACAGATACGCAGTATTTT.

This chain joins TRBV6-1 and TRBJ1-2, with D unresolved. With 10 bases removed from V and 3 bases from J, the gap between germline ends came to 24 bases. CDR1 is MNHNS and CDR2 is SASEGT in the germline V gene. This CDR3 has 16 amino acids. Here the CDR3 reads CATYLKGSGSDYGYTF. CDR3 DNA: TGTGCCACCTACCTAAAGGGTTCGGGCAGCGACTATGGCTACACCTTC.

This chain connects TRBV4-2 to TRBJ1-2; D ambiguous. There are 15 residues in the CDR3. Trimming removed 4 bases at V and 8 bases at J, with 20 bases between. Germline V gives CDR1 LGHNA, CDR2 YNFKEQ. CDR3 amino acids: CASSPRTDLAEGYTF. The CDR3 DNA sequence: TGTGCCAGCAGCCCCCGGACGGATCTCGCCGAGGGCTACACCTTC.

This sequence joins TRBV4-1 and TRBJ2-4, with a tentative D call TRBD1 (5 bases). The CDR3 extends over 18 amino acids. Germline V lookup: CDR1 MGHRA, CDR2 YSYEKL. V lost 0 bases and J 6 bases, leaving 21 bases between the germline ends. The CDR3 nucleotides read TGCGCCAGCAGCCAAGATTCCCCCAAGAAGGGGTTTGGAAACATTCAGTACTTC. It is translated as CASSQDSPKKGFGNIQYF.

The genes are TRBV27 and TRBJ2-3; D ambiguous. V dropped 6 bases and J dropped 2 bases, with 6 bases sitting between them. The CDR3 has 12 amino acids. The germline gives CDR1 MNHEY, CDR2 SMNVEV (reference sequence). In DNA form, the CDR3 reads TGTGCCAGCAGCCAGACCACAGATACGCAGTATTTT. It specifies CASSQTTDTQYF.

The chain links TRBV11-1 to TRBJ2-3; D gene uncertain. The ends were cut back, 1 base at V and 2 bases at J, with 10 bases in the middle. The CDR3 runs to 15 residues. Germline assignment: CDR1 SGHAT and CDR2 FQDESV (reference sequence). This CDR3 reads CASSLVGSATDTQYF. The CDR3 nucleotides are TGTGCCAGCAGCTTAGTTGGGTCGGCCACAGATACGCAGTATTTT.

The rearrangement uses TRBV4-1 and TRBJ1-2, with 12 bases that match TRBD1. The CDR3 has 17 amino acids. J lost 4 bases, V lost 2 bases, and 8 bases had no gene match. Germline assignment: CDR1 MGHRA and CDR2 YSYEKL. The CDR3 DNA reads TGCGCCAGCAGCCAAAGCCCGGGACAGGGGGCGGGCTATGGCTACACCTTC. It codes for CASSQSPGQGAGYGYTF.

This rearrangement joins TRBV7-9 to TRBJ2-5, with a possible D match to TRBD1 (6 bases). The length of the CDR3 is 15 residues. Germline CDR1 reads SEHNR; CDR2 reads FQNEAQ (reference sequence). V lost 3 bases, J lost 3 bases, and 14 bases lay in between. The DNA of the CDR3 is TGTGCCAGCAGCTTCCAACCCGGACAGAAAGAGACCCAGTACTTC. Translating it yields CASSFQPGQKETQYF.

The J gene is TRBJ2-4, the V gene TRBV29-1, with 7 positions matching TRBD1. The CDR3 length is 17 residues. Germline V gene sequence: CDR1 SQVTM, CDR2 ANQGSEA. With 6 bases clipped from V and 9 bases from J, the junction kept 23 bases outside the gene matches. CDR3 protein: CSVFLRGQPQVRSIQYF. CDR3 nucleotides: TGCAGCGTCTTCCTACGGGGACAGCCTCAAGTCCGGAGCATTCAGTACTTC.

This chain uses TRBV20-1 with TRBJ2-5; no definite D call. Trimming left V 6 bases short and J 4 bases short, with 18 bases between. In germline, CDR1 is DFQATT, CDR2 SNEGSKA (reference sequence). CDR3 length: 14 amino acids. CDR3 DNA: TGCAGTGCCACGACGGCAGTCGAAAGAGAGACCCAGTACTTC. Translation: CSATTAVERETQYF.

The CDR3 reads CASTAGEPETQYF. In DNA form, the CDR3 reads TGTGCCAGCACGGCGGGGGAGCCCGAGACCCAGTACTTC. The rearrangement uses TRBV28 and TRBJ2-5; 7 positions agree with TRBD2. Germline CDR1 is MDHEN and CDR2 is SYDVKM. With 7 bases clipped from V and 5 bases from J, the junction kept 7 bases outside the gene matches. The CDR3 sequence is 13 residues long.